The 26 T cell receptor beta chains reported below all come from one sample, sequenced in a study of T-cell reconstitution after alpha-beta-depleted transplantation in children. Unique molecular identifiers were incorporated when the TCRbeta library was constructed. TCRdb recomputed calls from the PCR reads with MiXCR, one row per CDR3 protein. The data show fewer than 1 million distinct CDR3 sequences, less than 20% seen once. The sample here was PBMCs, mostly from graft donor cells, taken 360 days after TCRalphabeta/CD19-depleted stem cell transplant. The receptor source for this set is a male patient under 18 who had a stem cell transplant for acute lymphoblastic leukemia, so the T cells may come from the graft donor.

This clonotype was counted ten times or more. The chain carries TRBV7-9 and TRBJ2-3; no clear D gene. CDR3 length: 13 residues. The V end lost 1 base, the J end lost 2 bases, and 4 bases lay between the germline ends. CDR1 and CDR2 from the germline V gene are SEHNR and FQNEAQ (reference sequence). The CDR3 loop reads CASSLGITDTQYF. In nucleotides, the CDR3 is TGTGCCAGCAGCTTAGGCATCACAGATACGCAGTATTTT.

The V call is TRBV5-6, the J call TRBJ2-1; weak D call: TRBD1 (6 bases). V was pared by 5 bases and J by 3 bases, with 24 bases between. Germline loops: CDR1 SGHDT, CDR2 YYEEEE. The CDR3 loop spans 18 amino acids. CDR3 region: CASRTHRTAQGIYNEQFF. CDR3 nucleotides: TGTGCCAGCAGGACCCACAGGACAGCCCAGGGTATCTACAATGAGCAGTTCTTC.

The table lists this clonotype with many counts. In nucleotides, the CDR3 is TGTGCCAGCAGTTACTCCACTACAGGGACTAGTGGTGCTTTCTTT. Its translation is CASSYSTTGTSGAFF. The rearrangement uses TRBV6-5 and TRBJ1-1; a weak D match, TRBD1 (6 bases). The germline gives CDR1 MNHEY, CDR2 SVGAGI. The CDR3 sequence is 15 residues long. Trimming removed 0 bases from V and 11 bases from J, with 19 bases in between.

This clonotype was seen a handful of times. CDR3 DNA sequence: TGTGCCAGTAGAGTTGAGACTAGTCCCCCGGAGCAGTTCTTC. It is translated as CASRVETSPPEQFF. V gene TRBV19 combines with J gene TRBJ2-1; possible D gene TRBD2, 6 bases. From germline, CDR1 is LNHDA and CDR2 SQIVND (reference sequence). V was shortened by 6 bases and J by 10 bases, with 19 bases between the two germline ends. This CDR3 has 14 residues.

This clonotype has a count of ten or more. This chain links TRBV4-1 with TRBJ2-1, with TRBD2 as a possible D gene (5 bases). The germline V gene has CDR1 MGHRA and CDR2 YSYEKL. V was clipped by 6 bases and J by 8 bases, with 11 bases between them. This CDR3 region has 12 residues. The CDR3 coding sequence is TGCGCCAGCAGTTCGTTACTAGATGAGCAGTTCTTC. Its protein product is CASSSLLDEQFF.

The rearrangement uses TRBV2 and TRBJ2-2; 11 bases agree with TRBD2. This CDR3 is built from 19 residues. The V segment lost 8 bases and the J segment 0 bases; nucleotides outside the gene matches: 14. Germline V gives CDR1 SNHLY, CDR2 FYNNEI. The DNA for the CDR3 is TGTGCCAGCTGGAGACTAGCGGGGCAAGGTAACGCGAACACCGGGGAGCTGTTTTTT. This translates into CASWRLAGQGNANTGELFF.

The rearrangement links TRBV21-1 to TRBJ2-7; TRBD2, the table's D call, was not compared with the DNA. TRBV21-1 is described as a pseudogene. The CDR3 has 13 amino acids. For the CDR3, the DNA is TGTGCCAGCAGCCCCCGGGCTAGCGACGAGCAGTACTTC. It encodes CASSPRASDEQYF.

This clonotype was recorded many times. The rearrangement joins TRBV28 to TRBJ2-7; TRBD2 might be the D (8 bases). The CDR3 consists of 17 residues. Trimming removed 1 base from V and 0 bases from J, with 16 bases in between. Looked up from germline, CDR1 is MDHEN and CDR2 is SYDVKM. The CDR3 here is CASSLLWDSGSSYEQYF. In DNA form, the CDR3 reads TGTGCCAGCAGTTTATTGTGGGACAGCGGGAGCTCCTACGAGCAGTACTTC.

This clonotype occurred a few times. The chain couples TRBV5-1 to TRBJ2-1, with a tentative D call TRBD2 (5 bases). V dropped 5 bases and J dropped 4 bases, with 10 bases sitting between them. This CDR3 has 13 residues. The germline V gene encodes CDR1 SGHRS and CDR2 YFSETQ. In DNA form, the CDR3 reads TGCGCCAGCAGATCACTAGGATACAATGAGCAGTTCTTC. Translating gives CASRSLGYNEQFF.

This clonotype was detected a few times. The CDR3: CASSFGSSKNIQYF. Here the CDR3 DNA reads TGTGCCAGCAGTTTTGGTTCCTCCAAAAACATTCAGTACTTC. V gene TRBV27 combines with J gene TRBJ2-4; D gene uncertain. The CDR3 is 14 amino acids. Trimming left V 3 bases short and J 2 bases short, with 8 bases between. Germline V gene data show CDR1 as MNHEY and CDR2 as SMNVEV (reference sequence).

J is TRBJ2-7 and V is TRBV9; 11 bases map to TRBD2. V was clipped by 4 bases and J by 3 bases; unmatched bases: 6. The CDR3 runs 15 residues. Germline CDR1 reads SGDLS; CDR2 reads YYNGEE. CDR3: CASSLGTSGYYEQYF. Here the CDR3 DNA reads TGTGCCAGCAGCCTTGGGACTAGCGGTTACTACGAGCAGTACTTC.

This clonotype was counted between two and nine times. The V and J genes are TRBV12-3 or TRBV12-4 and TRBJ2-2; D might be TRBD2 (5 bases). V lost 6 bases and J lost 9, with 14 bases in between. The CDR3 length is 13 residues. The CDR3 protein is CASSPSGHRELFF. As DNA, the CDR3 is TGTGCCAGCAGCCCGAGCGGTCACAGGGAGCTGTTTTTT.

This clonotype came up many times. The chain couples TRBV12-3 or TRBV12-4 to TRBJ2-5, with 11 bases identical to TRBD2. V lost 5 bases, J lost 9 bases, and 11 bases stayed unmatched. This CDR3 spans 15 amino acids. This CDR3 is CASSPGTSGRTAQYF. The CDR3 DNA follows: TGTGCCAGCAGTCCGGGGACTAGCGGTCGTACGGCCCAGTACTTC.

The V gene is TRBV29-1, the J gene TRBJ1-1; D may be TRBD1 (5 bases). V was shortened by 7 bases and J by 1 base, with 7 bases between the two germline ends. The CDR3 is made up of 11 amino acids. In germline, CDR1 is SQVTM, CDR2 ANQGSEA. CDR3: CSADRNTEAFF. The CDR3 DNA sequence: TGCAGCGCTGACAGGAACACTGAAGCTTTCTTT. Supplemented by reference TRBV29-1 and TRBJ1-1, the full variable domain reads SAVISQKPSRDICQRGTSLTIQCQVDSQVTMMFWYRQQPGQSLTLIATANQGSEATYESGFVIDKFPISRPNLTFSTLTVSNMSPEDSSIYLCSADRNTEAFFGQGTRLTVV.

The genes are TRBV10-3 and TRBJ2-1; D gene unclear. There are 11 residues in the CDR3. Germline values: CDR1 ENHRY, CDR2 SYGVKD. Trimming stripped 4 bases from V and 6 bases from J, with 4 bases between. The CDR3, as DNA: TGTGCCATCAGTGCTAGCAATGAGCAGTTCTTC. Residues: CAISASNEQFF.

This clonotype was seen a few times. The CDR3, as DNA: TGTGCCAGCAGTTACTCTACAGGGAGTGGGTACGAGCAGTACTTC. Protein product: CASSYSTGSGYEQYF. The V gene is TRBV6-5, the J gene TRBJ2-7; perhaps TRBD1 as D (6 bases). The V gene's germline CDR1 is MNHEY and CDR2 SVGAGI. This CDR3 spans 15 amino acids. Trimming removed 0 bases at V and 4 bases at J, with 13 bases between.

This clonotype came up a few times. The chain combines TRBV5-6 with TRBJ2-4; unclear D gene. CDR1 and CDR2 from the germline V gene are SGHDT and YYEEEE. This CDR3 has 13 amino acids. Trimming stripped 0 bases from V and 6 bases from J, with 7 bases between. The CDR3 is CASSLGAGNIQYF. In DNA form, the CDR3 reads TGTGCCAGCAGCTTGGGGGCAGGAAACATTCAGTACTTC.

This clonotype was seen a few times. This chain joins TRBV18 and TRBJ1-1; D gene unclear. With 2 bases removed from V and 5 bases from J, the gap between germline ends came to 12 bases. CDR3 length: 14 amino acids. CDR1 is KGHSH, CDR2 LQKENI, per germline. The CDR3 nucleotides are TGTGCCAGCTCACCAGCGGCTGAGGGAACTGAAGCTTTCTTT. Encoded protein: CASSPAAEGTEAFF.

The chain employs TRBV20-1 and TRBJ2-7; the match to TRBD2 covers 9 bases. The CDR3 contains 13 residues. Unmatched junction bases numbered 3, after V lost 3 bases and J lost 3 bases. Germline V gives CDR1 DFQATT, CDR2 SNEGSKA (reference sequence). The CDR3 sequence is CSARASGIYEQYF. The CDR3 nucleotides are TGCAGTGCTAGGGCTAGCGGGATCTACGAGCAGTACTTC.

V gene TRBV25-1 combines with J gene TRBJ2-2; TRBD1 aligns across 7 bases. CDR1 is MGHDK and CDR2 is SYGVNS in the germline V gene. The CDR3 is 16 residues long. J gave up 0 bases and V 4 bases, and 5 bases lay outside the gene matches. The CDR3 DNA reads TGTGCCAGCAGTGGTCCGGGACAGACGAACACCGGGGAGCTGTTTTTT. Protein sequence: CASSGPGQTNTGELFF. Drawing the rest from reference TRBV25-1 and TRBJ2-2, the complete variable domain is EADIYQTPRYLVIGTGKKITLECSQTMGHDKMYWYQQDPGMELHLIHYSYGVNSTEKGDLSSESTVSRIRTEHFPLTLESARPSHTSQYLCASSGPGQTNTGELFFGEGSRLTVL.

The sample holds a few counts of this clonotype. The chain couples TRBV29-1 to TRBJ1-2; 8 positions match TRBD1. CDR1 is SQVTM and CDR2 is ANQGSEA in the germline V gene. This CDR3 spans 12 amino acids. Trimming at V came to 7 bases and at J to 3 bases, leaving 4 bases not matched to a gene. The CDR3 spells CSAVTGDYGYTF. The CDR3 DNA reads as TGCAGCGCCGTGACAGGGGACTATGGCTACACCTTC.

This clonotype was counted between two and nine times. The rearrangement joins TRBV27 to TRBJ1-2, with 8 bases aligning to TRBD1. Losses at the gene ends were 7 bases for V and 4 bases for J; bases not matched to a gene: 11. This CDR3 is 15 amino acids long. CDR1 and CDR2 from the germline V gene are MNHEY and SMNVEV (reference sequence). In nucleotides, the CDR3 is TGTGCCAGCATGCCTTATGACAGGGGAGGCTATGGCTACACCTTC. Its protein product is CASMPYDRGGYGYTF.

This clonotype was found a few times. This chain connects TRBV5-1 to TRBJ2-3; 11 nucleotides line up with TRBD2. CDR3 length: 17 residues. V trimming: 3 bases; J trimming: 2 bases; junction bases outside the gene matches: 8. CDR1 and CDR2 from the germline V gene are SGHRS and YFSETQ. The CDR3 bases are TGCGCCAGCAGCTGGGAGGGACTAGCGGTTGACACAGATACGCAGTATTTT. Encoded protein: CASSWEGLAVDTDTQYF.

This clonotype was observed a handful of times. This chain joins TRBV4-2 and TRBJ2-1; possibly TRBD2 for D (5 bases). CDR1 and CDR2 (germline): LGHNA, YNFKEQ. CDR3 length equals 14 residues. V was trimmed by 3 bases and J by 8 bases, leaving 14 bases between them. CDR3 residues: CASSQEARSYEQFF. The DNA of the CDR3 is TGTGCCAGCAGCCAGGAGGCCAGGTCATATGAGCAGTTCTTC.

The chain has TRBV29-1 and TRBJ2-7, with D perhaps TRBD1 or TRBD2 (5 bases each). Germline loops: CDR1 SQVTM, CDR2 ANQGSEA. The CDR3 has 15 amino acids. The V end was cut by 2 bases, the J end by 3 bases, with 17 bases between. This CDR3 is CSVESGDGYSYEQYF. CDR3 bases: TGCAGCGTTGAATCCGGGGACGGGTACAGCTACGAGCAGTACTTC.

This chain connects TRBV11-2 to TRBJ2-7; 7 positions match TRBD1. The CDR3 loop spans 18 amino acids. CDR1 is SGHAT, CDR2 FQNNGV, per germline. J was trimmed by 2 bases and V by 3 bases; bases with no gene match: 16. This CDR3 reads CASSLPIPRDREPYEQYF. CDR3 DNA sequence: TGTGCCAGCAGCTTGCCGATTCCCCGGGACAGAGAGCCCTACGAGCAGTACTTC.